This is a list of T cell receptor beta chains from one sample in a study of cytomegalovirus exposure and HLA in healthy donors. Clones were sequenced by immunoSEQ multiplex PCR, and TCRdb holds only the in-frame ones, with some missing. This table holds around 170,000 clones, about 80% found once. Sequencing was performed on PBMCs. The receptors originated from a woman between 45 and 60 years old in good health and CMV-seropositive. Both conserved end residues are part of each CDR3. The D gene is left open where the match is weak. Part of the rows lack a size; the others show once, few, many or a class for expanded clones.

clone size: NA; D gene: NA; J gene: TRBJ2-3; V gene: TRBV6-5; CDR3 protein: CASSYTGLTDTQYF; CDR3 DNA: TGTGCCAGCAGTTACACAGGGTTGACAGATACGCAGTATTTT
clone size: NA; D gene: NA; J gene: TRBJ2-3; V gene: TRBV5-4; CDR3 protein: CASSSGGYTDTQYF; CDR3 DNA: TGTGCCAGCAGCTCCGGCGGGTACACAGATACGCAGTATTTT
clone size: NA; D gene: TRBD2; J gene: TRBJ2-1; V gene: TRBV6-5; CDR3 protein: CASSTSGGYNEQFF; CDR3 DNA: TGTGCCAGCTCGACTAGCGGGGGGTACAATGAGCAGTTCTTC
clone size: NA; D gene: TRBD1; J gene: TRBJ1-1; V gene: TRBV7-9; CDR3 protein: CASSYVQGVTEAFF; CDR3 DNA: TGTGCCAGCAGCTATGTCCAGGGGGTCACTGAAGCTTTCTTT
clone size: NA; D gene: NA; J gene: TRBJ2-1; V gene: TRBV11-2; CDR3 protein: CASSDRGNSYNEQFF; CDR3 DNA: TGTGCCAGCAGCGATCGGGGAAACTCCTACAATGAGCAGTTCTTC
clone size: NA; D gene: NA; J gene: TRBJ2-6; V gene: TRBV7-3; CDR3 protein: CASSPAPRAGANVLTF; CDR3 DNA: TGTGCCAGCAGCCCCGCCCCACGGGCTGGGGCCAACGTCCTGACTTTC
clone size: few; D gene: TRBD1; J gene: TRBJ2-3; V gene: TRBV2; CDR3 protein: CASSGRQGGTDTQYF; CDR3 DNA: TGTGCCAGCAGTGGACGACAGGGCGGAACAGATACGCAGTATTTT
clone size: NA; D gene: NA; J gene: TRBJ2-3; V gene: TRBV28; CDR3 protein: CASSTYWSRRGASTDTQYF; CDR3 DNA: TGTGCCAGCAGCACCTACTGGTCACGCAGGGGCGCTAGCACAGATACGCAGTATTTT
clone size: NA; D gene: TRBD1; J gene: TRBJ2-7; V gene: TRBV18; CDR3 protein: CASSSGTGGNEQYF; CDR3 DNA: TGTGCCAGCTCATCCGGGACAGGGGGAAACGAGCAGTACTTC
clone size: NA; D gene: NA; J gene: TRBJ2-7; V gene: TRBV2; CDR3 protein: CASTVGGARSYEQYF; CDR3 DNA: TGTGCCAGCACCGTGGGGGGGGCCCGATCCTACGAGCAGTACTTC
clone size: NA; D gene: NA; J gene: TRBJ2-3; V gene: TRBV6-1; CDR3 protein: CASSATRDTQYF; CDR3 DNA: TGTGCCAGCAGTGCGACCAGGGATACGCAGTATTTT
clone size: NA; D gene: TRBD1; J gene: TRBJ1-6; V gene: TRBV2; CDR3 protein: CASRETGRLHF; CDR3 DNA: TGTGCCAGCAGAGAGACAGGGCGCCTCCACTTT
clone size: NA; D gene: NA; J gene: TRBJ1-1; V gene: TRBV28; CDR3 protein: CASSSQGATDTEAFF; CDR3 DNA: TGTGCCAGCAGTTCCCAAGGGGCTACGGACACTGAAGCTTTCTTT
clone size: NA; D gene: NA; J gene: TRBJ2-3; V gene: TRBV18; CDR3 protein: CASSQRAATDTQYF; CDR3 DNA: TGTGCCAGCTCACAGCGGGCGGCCACAGATACGCAGTATTTT
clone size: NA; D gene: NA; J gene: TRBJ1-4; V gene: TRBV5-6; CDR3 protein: CASSPLEGTNEKLFF; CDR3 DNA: TGTGCCAGCAGCCCATTGGAGGGAACTAATGAAAAACTGTTTTTT
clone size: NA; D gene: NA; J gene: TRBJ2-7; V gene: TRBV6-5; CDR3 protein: CASSRQTSPTYEQYF; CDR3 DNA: TGTGCCAGCAGTAGACAGACAAGTCCCACCTACGAGCAGTACTTC
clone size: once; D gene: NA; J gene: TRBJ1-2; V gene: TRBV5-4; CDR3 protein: CASSLPDSLNYGYTF; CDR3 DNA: TGTGCCAGCAGCTTGCCCGACAGTCTTAACTATGGCTACACCTTC
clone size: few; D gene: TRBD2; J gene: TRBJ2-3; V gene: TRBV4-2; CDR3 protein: CASSQIQRGGRTDTQYF; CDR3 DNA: TGTGCCAGCAGCCAAATACAGCGGGGGGGCCGAACAGATACGCAGTATTTT
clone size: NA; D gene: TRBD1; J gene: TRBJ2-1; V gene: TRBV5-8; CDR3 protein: CASSFTRGLNEQFF; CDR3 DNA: TGTGCCAGCAGCTTTACAAGGGGGCTTAATGAGCAGTTCTTC
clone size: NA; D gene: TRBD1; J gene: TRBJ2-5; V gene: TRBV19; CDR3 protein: CASSRSRDRGGETQYF; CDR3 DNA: TGTGCCAGTAGTAGGAGCCGGGACAGGGGAGGAGAGACCCAGTACTTC
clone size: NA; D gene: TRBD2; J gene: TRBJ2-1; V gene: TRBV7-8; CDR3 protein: CASSPNPGLAGNEQFF; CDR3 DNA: TGTGCCAGCAGCCCTAACCCCGGACTAGCGGGCAATGAGCAGTTCTTC
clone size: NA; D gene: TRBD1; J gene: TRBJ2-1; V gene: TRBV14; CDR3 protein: CASSQTLDRGPYNEQFF; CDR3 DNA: TGTGCCAGCAGCCAGACCCTCGACAGGGGACCCTACAATGAGCAGTTCTTC
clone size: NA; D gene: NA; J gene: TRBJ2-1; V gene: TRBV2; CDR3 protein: CASSDSYLEVF; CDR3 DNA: TGTGCCAGCAGTGATTCCTACCTCGAGGTCTTC
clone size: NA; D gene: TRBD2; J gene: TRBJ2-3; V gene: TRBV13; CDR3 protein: CASSLSSGPGDTQYF; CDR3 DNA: TGTGCCAGCAGCTTGTCTAGCGGGCCCGGTGATACGCAGTATTTT
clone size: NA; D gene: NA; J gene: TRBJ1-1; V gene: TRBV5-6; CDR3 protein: CASSTQGYGAEAFF; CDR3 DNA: TGTGCCAGCAGCACCCAGGGGTATGGCGCTGAAGCTTTCTTT
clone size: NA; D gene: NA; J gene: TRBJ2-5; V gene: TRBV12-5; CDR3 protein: CASGLDQGLETQYF; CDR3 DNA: TGTGCTAGTGGTTTAGATCAGGGACTAGAGACCCAGTACTTC
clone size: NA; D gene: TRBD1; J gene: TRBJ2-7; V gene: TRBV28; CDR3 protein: CASRPGTASLYEQYF; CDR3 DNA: TGTGCCAGCAGGCCCGGGACAGCTTCACTCTACGAGCAGTACTTC
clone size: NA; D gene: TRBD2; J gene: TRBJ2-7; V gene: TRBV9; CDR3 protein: CASSPSAGEVYEQYF; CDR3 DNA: TGTGCCAGCAGCCCCTCGGCGGGAGAGGTCTACGAGCAGTACTTC
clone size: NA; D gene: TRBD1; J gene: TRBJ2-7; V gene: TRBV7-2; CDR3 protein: CASSRFPGQGIAYEQYF; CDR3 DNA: TGTGCCAGCAGCCGATTCCCCGGACAGGGGATCGCCTACGAGCAGTACTTC
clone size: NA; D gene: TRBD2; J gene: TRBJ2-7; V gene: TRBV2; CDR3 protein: CASSPGTTSYEQYF; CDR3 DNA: TGTGCCAGCAGTCCCGGGACTACCTCCTACGAGCAGTACTTC
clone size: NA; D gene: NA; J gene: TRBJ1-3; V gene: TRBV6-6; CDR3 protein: CASRRGGGNTIYF; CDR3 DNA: TGTGCCAGCCGACGGGGGGGAGGAAACACCATATATTTT
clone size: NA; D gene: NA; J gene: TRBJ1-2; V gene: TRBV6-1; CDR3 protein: CASSRGADYGYTF; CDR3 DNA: TGTGCCAGCAGTCGGGGGGCAGATTATGGCTACACCTTC
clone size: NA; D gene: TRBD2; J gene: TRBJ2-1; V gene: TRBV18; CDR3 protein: CASSPRRGGPENEQFF; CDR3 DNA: TGTGCCAGCTCCCCAAGGCGGGGGGGTCCTGAAAATGAGCAGTTCTTC
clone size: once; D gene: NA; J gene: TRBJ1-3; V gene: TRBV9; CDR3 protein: CASSVGGRDTSSGNTIYF; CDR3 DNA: TGTGCCAGCAGCGTAGGGGGCCGGGACACATCCTCTGGAAACACCATATATTTT
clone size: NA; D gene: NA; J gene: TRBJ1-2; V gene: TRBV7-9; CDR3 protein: CSSSSDRRLNYGYTF; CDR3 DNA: TGTTCCAGCAGCTCTGACAGGCGACTTAACTATGGCTACACCTTC
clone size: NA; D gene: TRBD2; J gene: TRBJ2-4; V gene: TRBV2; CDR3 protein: CASSETSGGAKNIQYF; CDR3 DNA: TGTGCCAGCAGTGAGACTAGCGGGGGGGCCAAAAACATTCAGTACTTC
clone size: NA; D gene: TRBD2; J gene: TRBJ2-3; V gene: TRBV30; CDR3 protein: CAWSAPGLAGSDTDTQYF; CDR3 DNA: TGTGCCTGGAGTGCCCCGGGACTAGCGGGGAGCGACACAGATACGCAGTATTTT
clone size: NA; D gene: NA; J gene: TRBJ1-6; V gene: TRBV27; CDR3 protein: CASSFGSSYNSPLHF; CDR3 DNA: TGTGCCAGCAGTTTCGGGAGCTCCTATAATTCACCCCTCCACTTT
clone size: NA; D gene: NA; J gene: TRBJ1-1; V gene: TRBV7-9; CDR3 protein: CASSLAGAATEAFF; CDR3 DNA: TGTGCCAGCAGCTTAGCAGGGGCGGCCACTGAAGCTTTCTTT
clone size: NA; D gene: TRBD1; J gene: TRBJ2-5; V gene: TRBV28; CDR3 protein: CASSLQKTGAETQYF; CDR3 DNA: TGTGCCAGCAGTTTACAAAAGACAGGGGCAGAGACCCAGTACTTC
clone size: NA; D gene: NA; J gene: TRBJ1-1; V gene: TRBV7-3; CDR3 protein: CASSLGDYTEAFF; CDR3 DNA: TGTGCCAGCAGCTTAGGGGACTACACTGAAGCTTTCTTT
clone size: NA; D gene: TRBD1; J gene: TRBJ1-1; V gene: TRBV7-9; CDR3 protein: CASSSRGAVNTEAFF; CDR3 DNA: TGTGCCAGCAGCTCCAGGGGGGCAGTGAACACTGAAGCTTTCTTT
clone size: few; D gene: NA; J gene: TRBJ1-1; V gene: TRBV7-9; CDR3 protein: CASSPTWGLNMNTEAFF; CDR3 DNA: TGTGCCAGCAGCCCCACGTGGGGGCTTAACATGAACACTGAAGCTTTCTTT
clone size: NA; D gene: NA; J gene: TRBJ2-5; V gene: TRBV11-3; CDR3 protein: CASSLGGTPQETQYF; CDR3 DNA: TGTGCCAGCAGCTTAGGGGGGACTCCTCAAGAGACCCAGTACTTC
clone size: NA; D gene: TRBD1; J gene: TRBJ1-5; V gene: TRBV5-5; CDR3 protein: CASSLWPGGDQPQHF; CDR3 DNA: TGTGCCAGCAGCTTGTGGCCAGGGGGCGATCAGCCCCAGCATTTT